A single sample gave rise to the 24 T cell receptor beta chains below, sequenced in a study of spatial heterogeneity in lung cancer. Time point reported: sample taken at primary tumor resection. Via MiXCR, TCRdb re-called the 5' RACE reads, giving one row per CDR3 protein. The data contain 20,000 to 25,000 distinct CDR3 sequences, approximately 4.6% of them singletons. The sample in question was PBMCs, obtained at surgery. The receptors stem from a male donor with early-stage non-small cell lung cancer.

In its sample, this clonotype ranks as medium-sized (0.01 to 0.1%). V is TRBV4-2 and J is TRBJ2-3; tentative D call: TRBD2 (6 bases). Germline CDR1 LGHNA, CDR2 YNFKEQ. The CDR3 runs 12 residues. V gave up 4 bases and J gave up 4 bases, with 6 bases separating them. As DNA, the CDR3 is TGTGCCAGCAGCCTAGCGGCAGATACGCAGTATTTT. Translating gives CASSLAADTQYF.

This clonotype has a count of ten or more. The chain carries TRBV7-2 and TRBJ2-3; D may be TRBD1 or TRBD2 (5 bases each). Trimming took 5 bases from V and 6 from J, leaving 15 bases between them. This CDR3 comprises 14 residues. The germline V gene has CDR1 SGHTA and CDR2 FQGNSA. The chain's CDR3 is CASSPGTRLDTQYF. CDR3 DNA: TGTGCCAGCAGCCCCGGGACCCGCCTGGATACGCAGTATTTT.

This clonotype was seen a handful of times. This chain uses TRBV7-2 with TRBJ2-7, with 7 bases matching TRBD1. The V and J ends lost 4 bases and 10 bases, in that order; junction bases with no gene match: 7. Germline lookup yields CDR1 SGHTA and CDR2 FQGNSA. The CDR3 has 12 residues. This CDR3 is CASSSDRDRQYF. As DNA, the CDR3 is TGTGCCAGCAGCTCTGACAGGGACCGACAGTACTTC.

This clonotype was counted at least ten times. This sequence joins TRBV4-2 and TRBJ2-5, with a tentative D call TRBD2 (6 bases). Trimming stripped 0 bases from V and 0 bases from J, with 20 bases between. Germline V lookup: CDR1 LGHNA, CDR2 YNFKEQ. The CDR3 is made up of 19 amino acids. The CDR3 DNA is TGTGCCAGCAGCCAAGATTACGTTCCCCTTGGGGGGTACCAAGAGACCCAGTACTTC. Its translation is CASSQDYVPLGGYQETQYF.

This clonotype has a count of ten or more. This sequence joins TRBV5-4 and TRBJ2-2; 9 nucleotides align to TRBD1. The V gene's germline CDR1 is SGHNT and CDR2 YYREEE (reference sequence). Germline trimming cut 0 bases from V and 5 bases from J; bases unmatched to any gene: 2. This CDR3 has 15 amino acids. For the CDR3, the DNA is TGTGCCAGCAGCTTGGAACAGGGGGCAACCGGGGAGCTGTTTTTT. The encoded protein is CASSLEQGATGELFF.

There are many counts of this clonotype. The V gene is TRBV7-2, the J gene TRBJ2-5; D might be TRBD2 (5 bases). Per germline, CDR1 SGHTA and CDR2 FQGNSA. The CDR3 runs 14 residues. Trimming cost V 5 bases and J 5 bases, with 15 bases left between them. CDR3 region: CASSRNFRGETQYF. The CDR3 DNA follows: TGTGCCAGCAGCCGGAATTTCCGAGGGGAGACCCAGTACTTC.

This clonotype has at least ten counts. V is TRBV7-2 and J is TRBJ1-1; D not resolved. This CDR3 has 14 residues. The germline V gene has CDR1 SGHTA and CDR2 FQGNSA. V gave up 2 bases and J gave up 4 bases, with 11 bases separating them. The CDR3 nucleotides are TGTGCCAGCAGCTTACTCGCGGGGAGCACTGAAGCTTTCTTT. Protein sequence: CASSLLAGSTEAFF. Combining the CDR3 with reference TRBV7-2 and TRBJ1-1 gives the whole variable domain GAGVSQSPSNKVTEKGKDVELRCDPISGHTALYWYRQSLGQGLEFLIYFQGNSAPDKSGLPSDRFSAERTGGSVSTLTIQRTQQEDSAVYLCASSLLAGSTEAFFGQGTRLTVV.

This chain uses TRBV4-3 with TRBJ2-5; D might be TRBD2 (6 bases). V lost 0 bases and J 5 bases, leaving 34 bases between the germline ends. The CDR3 extends over 22 amino acids. Germline loops: CDR1 LGHNA, CDR2 YSLEER. CDR3 in DNA: TGCGCCAGCAGCCAAGATATCCCTAGCGAAAGTTCCACCGGGGTGGTTGAGGAGACCCAGTACTTC. Amino acids: CASSQDIPSESSTGVVEETQYF.

The chain links TRBV25-1 to TRBJ2-1; TRBD2 matches 12 bases. This CDR3 is built from 16 residues. From germline, CDR1 is MGHDK and CDR2 SYGVNS. Trimming cost V 7 bases and J 8 bases; bases outside gene matches: 12. CDR3 DNA: TGTGCCAGCACCAGACTAGCGGGAGCCGGACCCCATGAGCAGTTCTTC. Its translation: CASTRLAGAGPHEQFF.

This clonotype was detected a few times. The rearrangement links TRBV18 to TRBJ1-2, with D perhaps matching TRBD1 (6 bases). CDR1 KGHSH and CDR2 LQKENI come from the germline V gene. Trimming removed 3 bases from V and 5 bases from J, with 13 bases in between. This CDR3 is built from 14 residues. The CDR3 DNA reads TGTGCCAGCTCACCCCCAGGGGATCGTTATGGCTACACCTTC. This gives the protein CASSPPGDRYGYTF. Full variable domain (missing parts from reference TRBV18 and TRBJ1-2): NAGVMQNPRHLVRRRGQEARLRCSPMKGHSHVYWYRQLPEEGLKFMVYLQKENIIDESGMPKERFSAEFPKEGPSILRIQQVVRGDSAAYFCASSPPGDRYGYTFGSGTRLTVV.

By proportion, this clonotype is medium-sized. Here the CDR3 reads CASSSSGDALDEQYF. In nucleotides, the CDR3 is TGTGCCAGCAGCTCCAGCGGGGACGCTCTGGACGAGCAGTACTTC. V gene TRBV11-2 combines with J gene TRBJ2-7, with 7 bases identical to TRBD2. Germline V gene data show CDR1 as SGHAT and CDR2 as FQNNGV. This CDR3 is 15 amino acids long. Trimming cost V 4 bases and J 5 bases; bases outside gene matches: 11.

The sample holds many counts of this clonotype. This chain connects TRBV5-1 to TRBJ1-2; D call uncertain. The CDR3 is 13 residues long. Germline-derived CDR1 and CDR2 are SGHRS and YFSETQ. Trimming cost V 0 bases and J 7 bases, with 10 bases left between them. The CDR3 reads CASSLGRTSGYTF. Here the CDR3 DNA reads TGCGCCAGCAGCTTGGGTAGGACTAGTGGCTACACCTTC.

The rearrangement uses TRBV20-1 and TRBJ1-1; D is ambiguous. Germline CDR1 reads DFQATT; CDR2 reads SNEGSKA (reference sequence). The CDR3 length is 15 residues. Between the trimmed V and J ends, which lost 0 bases and 1 base, there was a span of 12 bases. In nucleotides, the CDR3 is TGCAGTGCTAGAGAGGCTAAAGGGTCGAACACTGAAGCTTTCTTT. It specifies CSAREAKGSNTEAFF.

This clonotype was recorded a few times. This may come from a read error, since a much larger clone is one base off. J is TRBJ2-5 and V is TRBV12-3 or TRBV12-4; weak D call: TRBD1 (6 bases). CDR3 length: 14 residues. CDR3 sequence reads: CVSRGLVSQETQYF. CDR3 sequence (DNA): TGTGTCAGCAGGGGTCTCGTGAGCCAAGAGACCCAGTACTTC.

The J gene is TRBJ2-2, the V gene TRBV30, with D possibly TRBD2 on 6 matching bases. Germline V lookup: CDR1 GTSNPN, CDR2 SVGIG (reference sequence). Trimming removed 3 bases at V and 1 base at J, with 9 bases between. The CDR3 covers 14 residues. In nucleotides, the CDR3 is TGTGCCTGGAGGCGGGAAGGGAACACCGGGGAGCTGTTTTTT. Translated: CAWRREGNTGELFF.

This clonotype was recorded many times. The rearrangement uses TRBV7-9 and TRBJ2-3; D is possibly TRBD1 (5 bases). The length of the CDR3 is 14 residues. Trimming shortened V by 6 bases and J by 1 base, and 11 bases separated the two germline ends. The germline V gene encodes CDR1 SEHNR and CDR2 FQNEAQ (reference sequence). The CDR3 DNA is TGTGCCAGCAGTAGGCAGGGCCGCACAGATACGCAGTATTTT. Its protein product is CASSRQGRTDTQYF. Using reference TRBV7-9 and TRBJ2-3 for the parts outside the CDR3, the full variable domain is DTGVSQNPRHKITKRGQNVTFRCDPISEHNRLYWYRQTLGQGPEFLTYFQNEAQLEKSRLLSDRFSAERPKGSFSTLEIQRTEQGDSAMYLCASSRQGRTDTQYFGPGTRLTVL.

The CDR3 loop is CASSIMGGLAGGINEQFF. The CDR3 bases are TGTGCCAGTAGTATAATGGGCGGACTAGCGGGGGGAATCAATGAGCAGTTCTTC. The chain is built from TRBV19 and TRBJ2-1, with 14 positions matching TRBD2. V shed 2 bases, J shed 6 bases, and the junction held 9 bases outside the gene matches. CDR1 and CDR2 from the germline V gene are LNHDA and SQIVND (reference sequence). The CDR3 sequence is 18 residues long.

A few counts support this clonotype. This rearrangement joins TRBV19 to TRBJ1-5; perhaps TRBD1 as D (6 bases). Germline values: CDR1 LNHDA, CDR2 SQIVND (reference sequence). Trimming removed 7 bases at V and 2 bases at J, with 15 bases between. This CDR3 region has 15 residues. This CDR3 reads CASIPQGIGNQPQHF. CDR3 sequence (DNA): TGTGCCAGTATACCACAGGGTATTGGCAATCAGCCCCAGCATTTT.

This clonotype was recorded many times. This rearrangement joins TRBV28 to TRBJ2-5, with TRBD1 matching over 7 bases. Germline assignment: CDR1 MDHEN and CDR2 SYDVKM. The CDR3 contains 14 residues. Losses at the gene ends were 7 bases for V and 4 bases for J; bases not matched to a gene: 9. The CDR3 reads CASTFQGVTETQYF. The CDR3 DNA is TGTGCCAGCACTTTTCAGGGGGTAACAGAGACCCAGTACTTC.

This clonotype has a count of ten or more. The chain couples TRBV11-2 to TRBJ2-3; D possibly corresponds to TRBD2 (5 bases). This CDR3 has 15 amino acids. The V end was cut by 5 bases, the J end by 0 bases, with 12 bases between. Looked up from germline, CDR1 is SGHAT and CDR2 is FQNNGV. For the CDR3, the DNA is TGTGCCAGCAGCAAAGCGGACCCCAGCACAGATACGCAGTATTTT. As protein: CASSKADPSTDTQYF.

The sample holds many counts of this clonotype. The chain has TRBV11-3 and TRBJ2-7; TRBD2 aligns across 8 bases. The J segment lost 4 bases and the V segment lost 1 base, leaving 0 bases of the junction unmatched. There are 13 residues in the CDR3. From germline, CDR1 is SGHNT and CDR2 YENEEA. The CDR3 nucleotides are TGTGCCAGCAGCTTAGCTAGCGGGTACGAGCAGTACTTC. Encoded protein: CASSLASGYEQYF. Looking up the rest from reference TRBV11-3 and TRBJ2-7 gives the full variable domain: EAGVVQSPRYKIIEKKQPVAFWCNPISGHNTLYWYLQNLGQGPELLIRYENEEAVDDSQLPKDRFSAERLKGVDSTLKIQPAELGDSAVYLCASSLASGYEQYFGPGTRLTVT.

This clonotype was detected many times. This sequence joins TRBV7-6 and TRBJ2-1; D not resolved. Germline CDR1 SGHVS, CDR2 FNYEAQ. Trimming cost V 1 base and J 3 bases, with 10 bases left between them. This CDR3 contains 15 residues. CDR3 sequence: CASSLDGLDYNEQFF. The CDR3 bases are TGTGCCAGCAGCTTAGATGGCCTGGACTACAATGAGCAGTTCTTC.

This clonotype appeared many times. The chain's CDR3 is CAISTGVEQYF. CDR3 in DNA: TGTGCCATCAGTACAGGGGTCGAGCAGTACTTC. The chain links TRBV10-3 to TRBJ2-7; 7 nucleotides match TRBD1. The CDR3 length is 11 residues. V trimming: 5 bases; J trimming: 6 bases; junction bases outside the gene matches: 1. The germline CDR1 and CDR2 sequences are ENHRY and SYGVKD.

This clonotype was detected ten times or more. CDR3 bases: TGTGCCAGCAGTGCGGGCAGGAGCGAGAGGGAAGAGACCCAGTACTTC. Encoded protein: CASSAGRSEREETQYF. The chain uses TRBV2 and TRBJ2-5; TRBD2 is a possible D gene (5 bases). The CDR3 runs 16 residues. From germline, CDR1 is SNHLY and CDR2 FYNNEI. Trimming removed 4 bases from V and 3 bases from J, with 18 bases in between.